This TCR beta chain came from a study of T cells in Graves' hyperthyroidism and ophthalmopathy. The CDR3 extends over 14 amino acids. The germline V gene has CDR1 SGHVS and CDR2 FQNEAQ. The V and J ends lost 5 bases and 4 bases respectively, with 14 bases between them. TCR beta CDR3 sequences were amplified from RNA transcripts. TCR CDR3 underwent first-round RT-PCR with the HTBI primer set. TCRdb re-derived calls from the multiplex PCR reads in MiXCR, one entry per CDR3 protein. The sample holds hundreds of thousands of distinct CDR3 sequences, about two fifths seen once. This sequence originates from a man aged 18-30 years with Graves' hyperthyroidism. Material: blood. The rearrangement uses TRBV7-8 and TRBJ1-1; possibly TRBD1 for D (6 bases). CDR3 sequence reads: CASSPNRVITEAFF. The CDR3, as DNA: TGTGCCAGCAGCCCGAACAGGGTAATCACTGAAGCTTTCTTT.